This T cell receptor (beta chain) was documented in a study of CD8 T cells in ankylosing spondylitis. Whole-study findings and limits: Characteristic of ankylosing spondylitis blood, it appeared, was a TCR beta motif comprising several highly homologous variants. There was reportedly significant enrichment of clones that were disease-linked in matched ankylosing spondylitis synovial fluid. A CD8+ phenotype characterized the disease-linked clones, which were relatively rare in peripheral blood.

This clonotype was picked up a small number of times. Its antigen is not known. Germline V gives CDR1 KGHSY, CDR2 FQNENV. Trimming took 1 base from V and 6 from J; bases not matched to a gene: 8. The CDR3 is 16 residues long. One entry per CDR3 protein, called by TCRdb with MiXCR from the 5' RACE reads. The table includes fewer than 250,000 distinct CDR3 sequences, 15% to 20% detected once. The sequenced sample was blood, either unsorted or a sorted T cell fraction (not recorded which). V gene TRBV16 combines with J gene TRBJ2-7, with 11 bases lining up with TRBD1. This TCR came from a male donor with ankylosing spondylitis. This chain's CDR3 is CASSQFFAGQGAEQYF. In nucleotides, the CDR3 is TGTGCCAGCAGCCAATTCTTTGCCGGACAGGGGGCCGAGCAGTACTTC.